A selection of T cell receptor beta chains follows, all from one sample in a study of vaccination and CD4 T cells after COVID-19. TCRdb fed the PCR reads into MiXCR, producing one record per CDR3 protein. The sample has more than 35,000 distinct CDR3 sequences, around 39% seen once. The sequenced sample was CD4+ T cells from blood, obtained about 7 months after SARS-CoV-2 vaccination. The receptor set was obtained from a human donor who had recovered from COVID-19. Both conserved end residues are part of each CDR3. D genes are given only for firm matches. Clone size is not always given. Where it is, it says once, few, many or a class for expanded clones.

D | J | V | size | CDR3 | DNA
TRBD1 | TRBJ1-5 | TRBV19 | . | CASTNTRTGSIQPQHF | TGTGCCAGTACCAATACTCGGACAGGGAGTATTCAGCCCCAGCATTTT
. | TRBJ1-2 | TRBV18 | . | CASSPGVGAEGYTF | TGTGCCAGCTCACCGGGAGTAGGGGCGGAGGGCTACACCTTC
. | TRBJ1-2 | TRBV7-2 | . | CASSLDGNYGYTF | TGTGCCAGCAGCTTAGATGGGAACTATGGCTACACCTTC
TRBD2 | TRBJ2-3 | TRBV7-2 | . | CASSMGLAGPTDTQYF | TGTGCCAGCAGCATGGGACTAGCGGGACCCACAGATACGCAGTATTTT
. | TRBJ2-5 | TRBV14 | . | CASSQDPPGQAQETQYF | TGTGCCAGCAGCCAAGATCCCCCGGGGCAGGCCCAAGAGACCCAGTACTTC
. | TRBJ2-7 | TRBV5-4 | . | CASSHADAYEQYF | TGTGCCAGCAGTCATGCTGACGCCTACGAGCAGTACTTC
. | TRBJ1-2 | TRBV20-1 | medium-sized | CSARTDNYGYTF | TGCAGTGCCCGGACAGACAACTATGGCTACACCTTC
. | TRBJ2-1 | TRBV20-1 | . | CSARDWGGASGHNEQFF | TGCAGTGCTAGAGATTGGGGGGGGGCTAGCGGACACAATGAGCAGTTCTTC
. | TRBJ2-3 | TRBV7-9 | . | CASSFSRDTDTQYF | TGTGCCAGCAGCTTCAGCAGGGACACAGATACGCAGTATTTT
TRBD1 | TRBJ1-2 | TRBV7-8 | few | CASSEGQGGYYGYTF | TGTGCCAGCAGCGAGGGACAGGGTGGTTACTATGGCTACACCTTC
. | TRBJ2-3 | TRBV20-1 | few | CSARWGSDTQYF | TGCAGTGCTAGATGGGGGTCAGATACGCAGTATTTT
TRBD1 | TRBJ2-3 | TRBV11-1 | few | CASSRPGQTQYF | TGTGCCAGCAGCAGACCGGGACAGACGCAGTATTTT
TRBD2 | TRBJ2-2 | TRBV20-1 | . | CSATGLAGGTGELFF | TGCAGTGCTACCGGACTAGCGGGGGGTACCGGGGAGCTGTTTTTT
TRBD1 | TRBJ2-7 | TRBV18 | . | CASSPWPVQGAYF | TGTGCCAGCTCACCATGGCCGGTACAGGGGGCCTACTTC
. | TRBJ2-5 | TRBV2 | . | CASSDGNQGFETQYF | TGTGCCAGCTCCGATGGAAATCAGGGTTTCGAGACCCAGTACTTC
. | TRBJ2-4 | TRBV28 | . | CVSSLFDKENIQYF | TGTGTCAGCAGTTTATTCGACAAGGAAAACATTCAGTACTTC
. | TRBJ2-7 | TRBV19 | . | CASSQTGSYEQYF | TGTGCCAGTAGTCAAACCGGTTCCTACGAGCAGTACTTC
. | TRBJ2-1 | TRBV20-1 | . | CSAEGFLRDNEQFF | TGCAGTGCCGAGGGTTTTTTAAGAGACAATGAGCAGTTCTTC
TRBD2 | TRBJ2-3 | TRBV28 | . | CASSPSKRGASTDTQYF | TGTGCCAGCAGTCCCTCGAAGCGGGGAGCTAGCACAGATACGCAGTATTTT
TRBD2 | TRBJ2-3 | TRBV19 | . | CASSRLAVYTDTQYF | TGTGCCAGTAGTCGACTAGCGGTATACACAGATACGCAGTATTTT